This T cell receptor beta chain originates from a study of shared clonotypes between healthy human individuals. Study-level background: There were three CD4 naive, three CD4 memory, two CD8 naive and one CD8 memory plates per donor. General study findings and limits: Generation probability values for non-shared clonotypes were lower than those for clonotypes shared by all four donors.

The V gene's germline CDR1 is SGHVS and CDR2 FQNEAQ. V dropped 5 bases and J dropped 1 base, with 11 bases sitting between them. This CDR3 region has 14 residues. Using immunoSEQ multiplex PCR, the repertoire was profiled, and TCRdb retains in-frame clones only, with some absent. The data show under 2.5 million clones, with around 93% seen just once and 0.37% held by the top ten. As to this clone: Its antigen is unidentified.

The chain uses TRBV7-8 and TRBJ2-5; no clear D. The receptor was isolated from a man younger than 35 in good health. Some clones in this sample may be carry-over from other donors' samples. Sequences were obtained from naive CD4+ T cells from PBMCs. Sample subset: CD45RA+ positively selected. DNA of the CDR3: TGTGCCAGCAGCCGTACCTGGTTCCAAGAGACCCAGTACTTC. This codes for CASSRTWFQETQYF.